This is a list of T cell receptor beta chains from one sample in a study of CD8+ T cells in alopecia areata. This table comes from immunoSEQ multiplex PCR, and its TCRdb copy is limited to in-frame clones, with some not included. The data contain fewer than 250,000 clones, 50% to 60% of them seen just once; the ten biggest clones take up roughly 0.47%. This material consisted of CD4+ T cells sorted from blood, taken at week 0. The source of these receptors is a human donor with alopecia areata. The conserved cysteine and the conserved F or W are not part of the CDR3 here. The size field is filled for only some rows; it gives once, few, many or a size class.

clone size | V gene | CDR3 protein
. | TRBV19 | ASNPRDRWSGYT
. | TRBV6-5 | ASSYTTAGADTQY
. | TRBV6-1 | ASTVRGANTEAF
. | TRBV7-9 | ASSLGGQLTDTQY
. | TRBV7-9 | ARAGFNEQY
. | TRBV5-4 | ASSDTGVGSYNSPLH
. | TRBV6-6 | ASCNELFTYEQY
once | TRBV6-5 | ASGDGNKNIQY
. | TRBV5-4 | ASSLDARSTDTQY
. | TRBV6-1 | ASSEGTGDF
. | TRBV29-1 | SVVSGGRTGELF
. | TRBV30 | AWSARGVTGNTIY
few | TRBV5-1 | ASSLGQASYEQY
. | TRBV5-1 | ASSLAIGGGSQETQY
few | TRBV19 | ASSQGGSSYNEQF
few | TRBV29-1 | SVISPAETQY
. | TRBV29-1 | SVADEQF
. | TRBV29-1 | SVLPGGSIHSGANVLT
. | TRBV19 | ASTEDPGQANSPLH
. | TRBV2 | ASSGDRLRSYEQY
. | TRBV30 | AWSVQRVSEQY
few | TRBV7-8 | ASSPRGLAGGFSYEQY
. | TRBV9 | ASSQDTDTQY
few | TRBV18 | ASSLTGETEAF